Shown below are 5 T cell receptor beta chains from a single sample sequenced in a study of blood T cell repertoires in COVID-19. Profiling relied on immunoSEQ multiplex PCR, and the TCRdb table lists in-frame clones only, not all of them. The repertoire holds some 390,000 clones, roughly 86% seen once, with approximately 2.5% in the top ten. The sequencing input was peripheral blood. All receptors derive from a woman aged 60-75 years with COVID-19, enrolled during active disease.

The chain recombines TRBV7-3 with TRBJ1-2; tentative D call: TRBD1 (5 bases). Germline V gene sequence: CDR1 SGHTA, CDR2 FQGTGA. V was cut by 1 base and J by 2 bases, with 8 bases left in between. This CDR3 region has 14 residues. Here the CDR3 reads CASSLIAGNYGYTF. The CDR3 DNA sequence: TGTGCCAGCAGCTTAATTGCAGGGAACTATGGCTACACCTTC.

CDR3 in amino acids: CASLSRGPGSYEQYF. Here the CDR3 DNA reads TGTGCCAGCCTCTCGAGGGGGCCAGGAAGCTACGAGCAGTACTTC. The V and J genes are TRBV28 and TRBJ2-7; 7 bases align to TRBD1. V was pared by 8 bases and J by 3 bases, with 13 bases of the junction left unmatched. Looked up from germline, CDR1 is MDHEN and CDR2 is SYDVKM. CDR3 length: 15 residues.

This rearrangement joins TRBV5-1 to TRBJ2-5; TRBD2 matches 8 bases. J was trimmed by 2 bases and V by 4 bases; bases with no gene match: 7. This CDR3 contains 15 residues. Per germline, CDR1 SGHRS and CDR2 YFSETQ. The CDR3, as DNA: TGCGCCAGCAGCCCAATGGCGGGGGGACAAGAGACCCAGTACTTC. As protein: CASSPMAGGQETQYF.

This rearrangement joins TRBV6-5 to TRBJ1-1, with D unresolved. The CDR3 runs to 14 residues. V was clipped by 4 bases and J by 0 bases, with 9 bases between them. In germline, CDR1 is MNHEY, CDR2 SVGAGI. CDR3 in amino acids: CASSSELMNTEAFF. For the CDR3, the DNA is TGTGCCAGCAGTTCTGAACTCATGAACACTGAAGCTTTCTTT.

The chain carries TRBV14 and TRBJ1-4; 7 nucleotides match TRBD1. V dropped 4 bases and J dropped 5; count of bases not matched to a gene: 4. The CDR3 has 14 amino acids. From germline, CDR1 is SGHDN and CDR2 FVKESK. CDR3 amino acids: CASSPQGINEKLFF. The CDR3 DNA follows: TGTGCCAGCAGCCCACAGGGGATCAATGAAAAACTGTTTTTT. Looking up the rest from reference TRBV14 and TRBJ1-4 gives the full variable domain: EAGVTQFPSHSVIEKGQTVTLRCDPISGHDNLYWYRRVMGKEIKFLLHFVKESKQDESGMPNNRFLAERTGGTYSTLKVQPAELEDSGVYFCASSPQGINEKLFFGSGTQLSVL.